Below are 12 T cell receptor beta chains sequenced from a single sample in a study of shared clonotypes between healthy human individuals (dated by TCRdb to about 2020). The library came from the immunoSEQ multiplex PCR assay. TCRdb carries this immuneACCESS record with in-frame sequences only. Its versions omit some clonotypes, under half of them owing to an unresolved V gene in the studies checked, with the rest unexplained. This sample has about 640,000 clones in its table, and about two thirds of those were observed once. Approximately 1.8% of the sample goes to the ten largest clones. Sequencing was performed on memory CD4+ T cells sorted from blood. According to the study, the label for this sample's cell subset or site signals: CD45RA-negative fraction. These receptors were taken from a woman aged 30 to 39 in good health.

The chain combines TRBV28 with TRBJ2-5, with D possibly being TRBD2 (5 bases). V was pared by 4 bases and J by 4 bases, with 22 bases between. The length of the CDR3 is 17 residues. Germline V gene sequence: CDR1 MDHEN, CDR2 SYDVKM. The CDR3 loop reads CASSSAGEGRGGETQYF. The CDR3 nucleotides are TGTGCCAGCAGTTCCGCCGGGGAAGGAAGAGGTGGAGAGACCCAGTACTTC.

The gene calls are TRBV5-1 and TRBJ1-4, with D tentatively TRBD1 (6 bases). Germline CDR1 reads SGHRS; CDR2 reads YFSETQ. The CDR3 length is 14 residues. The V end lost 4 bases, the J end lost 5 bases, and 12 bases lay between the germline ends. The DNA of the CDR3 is TGCGCCAGCAGCCCCCTGGGGGCAAATGAAAAACTGTTTTTT. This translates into CASSPLGANEKLFF.

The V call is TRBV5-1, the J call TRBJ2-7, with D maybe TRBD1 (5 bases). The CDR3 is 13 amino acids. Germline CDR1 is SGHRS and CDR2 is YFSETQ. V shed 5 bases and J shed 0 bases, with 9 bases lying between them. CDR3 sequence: CASRTDSSYEQYF. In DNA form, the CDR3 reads TGCGCCAGCAGGACAGACAGCTCCTACGAGCAGTACTTC.

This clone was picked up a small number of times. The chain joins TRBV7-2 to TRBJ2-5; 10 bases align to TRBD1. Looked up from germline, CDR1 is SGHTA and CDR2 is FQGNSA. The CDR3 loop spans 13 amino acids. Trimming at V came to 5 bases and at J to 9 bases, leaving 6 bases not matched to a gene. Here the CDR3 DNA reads TGTGCCAGCAGCATTGCGGACAGGGGGTCCCAGTACTTC. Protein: CASSIADRGSQYF.

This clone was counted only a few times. This CDR3 is CASRSLGQRQETQYF. The CDR3 region has the DNA TGCGCCAGCAGATCCCTGGGACAGCGCCAAGAGACCCAGTACTTC. This sequence joins TRBV5-1 and TRBJ2-5, with TRBD1 matching 7 bases. Germline lookup yields CDR1 SGHRS and CDR2 YFSETQ. CDR3 length: 15 amino acids. Trimming at V came to 5 bases and at J to 1 base, leaving 8 bases not matched to a gene.

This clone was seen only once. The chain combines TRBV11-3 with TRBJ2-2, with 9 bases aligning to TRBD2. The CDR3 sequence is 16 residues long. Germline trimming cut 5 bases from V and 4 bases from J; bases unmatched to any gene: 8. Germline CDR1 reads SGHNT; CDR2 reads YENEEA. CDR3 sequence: CASSQRSGRSTGELFF. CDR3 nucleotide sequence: TGTGCCAGCAGCCAGAGGAGCGGGAGGTCCACCGGGGAGCTGTTTTTT.

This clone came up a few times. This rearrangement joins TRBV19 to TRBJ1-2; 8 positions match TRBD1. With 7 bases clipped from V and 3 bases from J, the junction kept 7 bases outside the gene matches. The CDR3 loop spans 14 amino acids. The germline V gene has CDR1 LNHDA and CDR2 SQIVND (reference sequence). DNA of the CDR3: TGTGCCAGTATCCCGACAGGGGTGCACTATGGCTACACCTTC. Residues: CASIPTGVHYGYTF.

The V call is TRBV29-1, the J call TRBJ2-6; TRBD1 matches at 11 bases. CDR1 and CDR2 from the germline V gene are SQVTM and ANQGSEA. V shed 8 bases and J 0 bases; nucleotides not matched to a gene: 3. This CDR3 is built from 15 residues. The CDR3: CSIGTGGSGANVLTF. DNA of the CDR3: TGCAGCATCGGGACAGGGGGCTCTGGGGCCAACGTCCTGACTTTC.

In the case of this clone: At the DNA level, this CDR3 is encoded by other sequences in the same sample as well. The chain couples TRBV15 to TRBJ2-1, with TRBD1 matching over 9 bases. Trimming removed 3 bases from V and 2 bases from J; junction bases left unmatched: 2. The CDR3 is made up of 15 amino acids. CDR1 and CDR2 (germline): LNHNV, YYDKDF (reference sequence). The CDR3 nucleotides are TGTGCCACCAGCAGGGACAGGGGACCCTACAATGAGCAGTTCTTC. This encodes CATSRDRGPYNEQFF.

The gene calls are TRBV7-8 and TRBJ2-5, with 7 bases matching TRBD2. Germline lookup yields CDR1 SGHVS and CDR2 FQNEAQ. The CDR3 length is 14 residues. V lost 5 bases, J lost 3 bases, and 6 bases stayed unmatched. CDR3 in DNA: TGTGCCAGCAGCACGGTCCGGGGGGAAGAGACCCAGTACTTC. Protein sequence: CASSTVRGEETQYF.

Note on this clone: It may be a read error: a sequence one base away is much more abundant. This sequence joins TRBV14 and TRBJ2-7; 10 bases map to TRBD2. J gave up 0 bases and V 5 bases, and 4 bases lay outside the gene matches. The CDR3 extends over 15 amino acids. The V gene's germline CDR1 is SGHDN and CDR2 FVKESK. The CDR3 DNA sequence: TGTGCCAGCAGCTTATCTAGCGGGAGCTCCTACGAGCAGTACTTC. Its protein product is CASSLSSGSSYEQYF. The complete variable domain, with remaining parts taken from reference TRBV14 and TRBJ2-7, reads EAGVTQFPSHSVIEKGQTVTLRCDPISGHDNLYWYRRVMGKEIKFLLHFVKESKQDESGMPNNRFLAERTGGTYSTLKVQPAELEDSGVYFCASSLSSGSSYEQYFGPGTRLTVT.

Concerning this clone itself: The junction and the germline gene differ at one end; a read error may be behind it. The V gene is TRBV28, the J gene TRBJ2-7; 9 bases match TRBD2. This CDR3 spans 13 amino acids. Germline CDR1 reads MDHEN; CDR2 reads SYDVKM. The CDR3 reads CASRAGGPLNEYF. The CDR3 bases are TGTGCAAGCAGGGCGGGAGGGCCCCTTAATGAGTACTTC.